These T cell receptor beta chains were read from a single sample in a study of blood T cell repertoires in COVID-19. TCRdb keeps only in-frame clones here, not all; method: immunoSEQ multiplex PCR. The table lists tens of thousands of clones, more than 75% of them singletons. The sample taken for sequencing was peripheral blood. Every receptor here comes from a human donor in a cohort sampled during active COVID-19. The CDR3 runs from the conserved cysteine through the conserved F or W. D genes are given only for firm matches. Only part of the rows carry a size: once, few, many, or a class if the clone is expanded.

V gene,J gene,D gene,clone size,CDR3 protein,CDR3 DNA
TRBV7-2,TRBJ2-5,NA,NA,CASSQLFRTRQETQYF,TGTGCCAGCAGCCAACTTTTTCGGACACGTCAAGAGACCCAGTACTTC
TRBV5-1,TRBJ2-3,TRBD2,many,CASSRGGGAGYTQYF,TGCGCCAGCAGCCGGGGCGGGGGGGCCGGTTATACGCAGTATTTT
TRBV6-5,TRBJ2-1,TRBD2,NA,CASSLAGGQYNEQFF,TGTGCCAGCAGTCTAGCGGGGGGGCAATACAATGAGCAGTTCTTC
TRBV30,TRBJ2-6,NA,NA,CALAPISGANVLTF,TGTGCCCTAGCACCGATCTCTGGGGCCAACGTCCTGACTTTC
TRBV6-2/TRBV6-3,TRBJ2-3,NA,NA,CASSYEARVDTQYF,TGTGCCAGCAGTTACGAAGCTCGTGTGGATACGCAGTATTTT
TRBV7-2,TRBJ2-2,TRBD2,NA,CASSLVATSGGRTGELFF,TGTGCCAGCAGCTTAGTAGCGACTAGCGGGGGGCGCACCGGGGAGCTGTTTTTT
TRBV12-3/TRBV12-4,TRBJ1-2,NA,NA,CASSVQGDYGYTF,TGTGCCAGCAGTGTGCAAGGGGACTATGGCTACACCTTC
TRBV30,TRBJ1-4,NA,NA,CAGNGGSGEKLFF,TGTGCCGGCAATGGAGGGAGCGGTGAAAAACTGTTTTTT
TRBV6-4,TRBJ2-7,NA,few,CASRPLGSFVF,TGTGCCAGCAGGCCGCTGGGCAGTTTTGTCTTC
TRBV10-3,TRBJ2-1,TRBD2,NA,CAIRSPSGGYNEQFF,TGTGCCATCAGATCGCCTAGCGGGGGTTACAATGAGCAGTTCTTC
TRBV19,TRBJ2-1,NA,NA,CASRTRTGPRYNEQFF,TGTGCCAGTAGAACTCGTACAGGCCCCAGATACAATGAGCAGTTCTTC
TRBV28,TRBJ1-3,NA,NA,CASSFSGPTIYF,TGTGCCAGCAGTTTTTCAGGGCCCACCATATATTTT
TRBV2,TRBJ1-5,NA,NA,CASSDGFGNSNQPQHF,TGTGCCAGCAGTGACGGGTTCGGGAATAGCAATCAGCCCCAGCATTTT
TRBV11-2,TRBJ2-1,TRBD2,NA,CASSDPSGGFSYEQFF,TGTGCCAGCAGCGACCCCAGCGGGGGGTTTAGTTATGAGCAGTTCTTC
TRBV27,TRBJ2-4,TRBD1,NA,CASSSGTGGNIQYF,TGTGCCAGCAGTTCTGGGACAGGGGGGAACATTCAGTACTTC
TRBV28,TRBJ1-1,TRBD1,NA,CASSEQGAYTEAFF,TGTGCCAGCAGTGAACAGGGGGCCTACACTGAAGCTTTCTTT
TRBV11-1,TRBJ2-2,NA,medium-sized,CASSPRGTGELFF,TGTGCCAGCAGCCCCCGAGGCACCGGGGAGCTGTTTTTT
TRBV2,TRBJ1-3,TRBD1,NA,CASSRQGTGNTIYF,TGTGCCAGCAGTAGACAGGGGACTGGAAACACCATATATTTT
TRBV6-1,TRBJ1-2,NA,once,CASSEGATQANYGYTF,TGTGCCAGCAGTGAAGGGGCAACGCAAGCTAACTATGGCTACACCTTC
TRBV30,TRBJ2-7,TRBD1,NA,CAWSVGSRQGGYEQYF,TGTGCCTGGAGTGTAGGCTCTCGACAGGGCGGTTACGAGCAGTACTTC